A selection of T cell receptor beta chains follows, all from one sample in a study of OX40 agonist ivuxolimab in advanced cancers. TCRdb's table, derived via immunoSEQ multiplex PCR, lists solely in-frame clones and lacks some. The sample has about 70,000 clones; about 82% are singletons. The sample here was CD4+ or CD8+ T cells sorted from blood, taken in a trial of the OX40 agonist ivuxolimab. These receptors were collected from an adult with an advanced solid tumor such as melanoma, head and neck, liver or kidney cancer. CDR3s leave out the opening cysteine and the closing phenylalanine or tryptophan.

V,J,CDR3
TRBV19,TRBJ1-2,ASSIEGANYGYT
TRBV19,TRBJ2-7,ASSIRDGTYEQY
TRBV6-1,TRBJ1-2,ASNPRELGGYT
TRBV5-1,TRBJ2-7,ASSAQQGYEQY
TRBV6-1,TRBJ1-1,ASSPGHSSGTEAF
TRBV2,TRBJ2-5,ASSERGRGETQY
TRBV5-4,TRBJ1-1,ASSLQGAVTEAF
TRBV7-8,TRBJ1-2,ASSLQGNYGYT
TRBV6-5,TRBJ1-2,ASSTGQFNYGYT
TRBV9,TRBJ1-2,ASSVVPDGRGYT